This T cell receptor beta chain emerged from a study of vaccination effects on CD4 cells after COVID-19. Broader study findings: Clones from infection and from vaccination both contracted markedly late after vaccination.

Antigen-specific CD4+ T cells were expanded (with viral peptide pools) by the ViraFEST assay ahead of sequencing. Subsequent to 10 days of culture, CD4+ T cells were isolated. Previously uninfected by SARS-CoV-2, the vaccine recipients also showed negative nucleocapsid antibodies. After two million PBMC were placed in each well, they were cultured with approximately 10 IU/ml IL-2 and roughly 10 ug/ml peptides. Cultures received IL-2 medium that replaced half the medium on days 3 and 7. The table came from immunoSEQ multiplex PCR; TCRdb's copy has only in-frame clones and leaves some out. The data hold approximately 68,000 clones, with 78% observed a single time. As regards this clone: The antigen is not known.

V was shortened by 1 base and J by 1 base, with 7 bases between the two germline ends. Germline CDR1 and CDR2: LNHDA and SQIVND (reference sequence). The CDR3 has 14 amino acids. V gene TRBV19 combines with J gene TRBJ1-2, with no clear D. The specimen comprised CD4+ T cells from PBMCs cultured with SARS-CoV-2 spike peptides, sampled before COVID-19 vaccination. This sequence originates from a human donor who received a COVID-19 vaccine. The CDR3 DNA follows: TGTGCCAGTAGTATAGTCATCTTTAACTATGGCTACACCTTC. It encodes CASSIVIFNYGYTF.